Described below is a single TCR beta chain sequence and its context. Its antigen is unidentified. The entry originates in a study of T cell responses to AZD1222 COVID-19 vaccine. Study details: Timing groups of about 4 and about 12 weeks for second doses were pooled. General observations from the study: Repertoires were obtained solely post-peak T cell response.

The method was immunoSEQ multiplex PCR; TCRdb's version includes in-frame clones alone and lacks a portion of them. This table holds 200,000 or so clones, approximately 91% found once. Trimming stripped 5 bases from V and 10 bases from J, with 11 bases between. The germline CDR1 and CDR2 sequences are SGHAT and FQDESV (reference sequence). This CDR3 contains 11 residues. V is TRBV11-1 and J is TRBJ1-1, with a weak D call TRBD1 (5 bases). This specimen was peripheral blood, taken on day 0 of AZD1222 vaccination. This clonotype was sampled from an adult in good health. DNA for the CDR3: TGTGCCAGCAGCCTAGGTGGGGGAGCTTTCTTT. This gives the protein CASSLGGGAFF.